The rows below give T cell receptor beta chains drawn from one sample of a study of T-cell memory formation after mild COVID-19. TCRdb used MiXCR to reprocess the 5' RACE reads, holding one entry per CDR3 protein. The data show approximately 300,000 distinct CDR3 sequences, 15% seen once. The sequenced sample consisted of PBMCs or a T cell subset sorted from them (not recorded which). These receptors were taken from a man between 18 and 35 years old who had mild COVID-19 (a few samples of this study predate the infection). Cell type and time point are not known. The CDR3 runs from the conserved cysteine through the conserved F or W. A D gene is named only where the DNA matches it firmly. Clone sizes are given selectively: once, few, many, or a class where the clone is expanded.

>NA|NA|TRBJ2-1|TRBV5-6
CASSLRRSPRYEQFF
TGTGCCAGCAGCTTGAGAAGGTCCCCTCGGTATGAGCAGTTCTTC
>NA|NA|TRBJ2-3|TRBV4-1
CASSPIAGFTDTQYF
TGCGCCAGCAGCCCTATTGCGGGGTTCACAGATACGCAGTATTTT
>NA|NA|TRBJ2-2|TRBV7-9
CASSLGQGSSGELFF
TGTGCCAGCAGCTTAGGCCAGGGGAGCTCCGGGGAGCTGTTTTTT
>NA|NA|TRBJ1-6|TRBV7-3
CASSLRGSGDSPLHF
TGTGCCAGCAGCTTAAGGGGGAGCGGTGATTCACCCCTCCACTTT
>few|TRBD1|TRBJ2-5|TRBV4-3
CASSPGQGDLETQYF
TGCGCCAGCAGTCCGGGACAGGGGGATTTGGAGACCCAGTACTTC
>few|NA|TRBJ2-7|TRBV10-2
CASSEVRNYEQYF
TGCGCCAGCAGTGAGGTCAGGAACTACGAGCAGTACTTC
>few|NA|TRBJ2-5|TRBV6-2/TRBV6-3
CASSYESLETQYF
TGTGCCAGCAGTTACGAGAGTTTGGAGACCCAGTACTTC
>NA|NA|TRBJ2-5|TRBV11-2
CASSRAVYETQYF
TGTGCCAGCAGCCGGGCCGTGTACGAGACCCAGTACTTC
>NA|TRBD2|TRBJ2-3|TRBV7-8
CASSFSGMFRDTQYF
TGTGCCAGCAGCTTTAGCGGGATGTTCAGGGATACGCAGTATTTT
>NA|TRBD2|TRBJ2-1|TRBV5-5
CASSFILAGNNEQFF
TGTGCCAGCAGCTTCATCCTAGCGGGGAACAATGAGCAGTTCTTC
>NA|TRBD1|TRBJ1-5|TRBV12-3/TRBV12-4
CASSPTGESNQPQHF
TGTGCCAGCAGTCCAACAGGGGAAAGCAATCAGCCCCAGCATTTT
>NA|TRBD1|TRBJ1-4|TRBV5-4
CASRRDSNEKLFF
TGTGCCAGCAGGCGGGACAGTAATGAAAAACTGTTTTTT
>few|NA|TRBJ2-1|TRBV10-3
CAIHEGGGKNEQFF
TGTGCCATCCACGAAGGGGGGGGGAAAAATGAGCAGTTCTTC
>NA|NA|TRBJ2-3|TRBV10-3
CAISGSTDTQYF
TGTGCCATCAGCGGGTCTACAGATACGCAGTATTTT
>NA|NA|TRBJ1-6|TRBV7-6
CASSFATDYNSPLHF
TGTGCCAGCAGCTTCGCTACGGACTATAATTCACCCCTCCACTTT
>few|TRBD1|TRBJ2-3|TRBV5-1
CASSSPVQGTDTQYF
TGCGCCAGCAGCTCCCCCGTACAGGGGACAGATACGCAGTATTTT
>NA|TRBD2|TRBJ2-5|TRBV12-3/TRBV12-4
CASSPTSYVTQYF
TGTGCCAGCAGTCCGACTAGCTACGTGACCCAGTACTTC
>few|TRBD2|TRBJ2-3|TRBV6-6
CASSSSGGATDTQYF
TGTGCCAGCAGTTCCAGCGGGGGGGCCACAGATACGCAGTATTTT
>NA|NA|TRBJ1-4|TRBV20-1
CSAGGGSNEKLFF
TGCAGTGCTGGCGGAGGGAGTAATGAAAAACTGTTTTTT
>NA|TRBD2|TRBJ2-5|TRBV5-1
CASTLAGDGETQYF
TGCGCCAGCACCCTAGCGGGGGATGGTGAGACCCAGTACTTC
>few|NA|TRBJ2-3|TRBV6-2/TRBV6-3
CASKNRGPTDTQYF
TGTGCCAGCAAGAATAGAGGACCCACAGATACGCAGTATTTT
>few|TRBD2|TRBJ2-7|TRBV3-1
CASSLGLAGGGEQYF
TGTGCCAGCAGCCTCGGACTAGCGGGGGGAGGCGAGCAGTACTTC